These 10 T cell receptor beta chains share one sample of origin, sequenced in a study of T cells in women clearing cervical HPV infection. Method: immunoSEQ multiplex PCR; TCRdb's copy keeps in-frame clones and lacks some. The repertoire table contains about 28,000 clones. Sequencing was carried out using blood buffy coat. Receptor source: a woman aged 18-69 years with a cervical HPV16 infection that either progressed to CIN3+ or cleared (not recorded which).

As concerns this clone: The DNA ends 3 residues before the CDR3 does, and the rest of the CDR3 is filled in from the germline J gene. The V call is TRBV7-3, the J call TRBJ2-2, with D possibly being TRBD1 (6 bases). V was trimmed by 4 bases and J by 3 bases, leaving 21 bases between them. Germline V gene sequence: CDR1 SGHTA, CDR2 FQGTGA. The CDR3 sequence is 18 residues long. CDR3 in amino acids: CASSWRTEGTSYTGELFF. The sequenced CDR3 bases are TGTGCCAGCAGCTGGCGGACAGAGGGTACTTCGTACACCGGGGAG.

In regard to this clone: The sequence runs out 3 residues before the end of the CDR3; the remainder is reconstructed from the germline J gene. The V call is TRBV30, the J call TRBJ2-7; TRBD2 matches at 8 bases. Germline values: CDR1 GTSNPN, CDR2 SVGIG (reference sequence). CDR3 length: 13 residues. V trimming: 7 bases; J trimming: 5 bases; junction bases outside the gene matches: 10. The CDR3 bases that were read are TGTGCCTCTTCCGGGACTAGGGTCGACGAG. Translated, it gives CASSGTRVDE. The CDR3 as a whole reads CASSGTRVDEQYF.

Turning to this clone: The CDR3 goes on 3 residues after the read ends, and that part is filled in from the germline J gene. The chain couples TRBV7-7 to TRBJ2-1; 8 bases are a match to TRBD2. The CDR3 has 13 residues. The germline CDR1 and CDR2 sequences are SSHAT and FNYEAQ (reference sequence). Incomplete CDR3 DNA: TGTGCTAGCGGGGACTCGACGTACAATGAG. Amino acid sequence: CASGDSTYNE. The entire CDR3 is CASGDSTYNEQFF. The full variable domain, in which reference TRBV7-7 and TRBJ2-1 provide the parts outside the CDR3, is GAGVSQSPRYKVTKRGQDVTLRCDPISSHATLYWYQQALGQGPEFLTYFNYEAQPDKSGLPSDRFSAERPEGSISTLTIQRTEQRDSAMYRCASGDSTYNEQFFGPGTRLTVL.

On this clone itself: The sequenced fragment ends 3 residues before the CDR3 boundary, so the rest is inferred from the germline J gene. The rearrangement links TRBV5-8 to TRBJ2-3, with 7 bases identical to TRBD1. Germline values: CDR1 SGHTS, CDR2 YDEGEE. J lost 0 bases, V lost 5 bases, and 3 bases had no gene match. The CDR3 is 14 residues long. The CDR3 sequence: CASRGQSSTDTQYF. The CDR3 DNA, read in part, is TGTGCCAGCAGGGGACAGTCGAGCACAGATACG.

With respect to this clone: The read halts 3 residues ahead of the CDR3 end, with the missing end drawn from the germline J gene. This chain links TRBV19 with TRBJ2-3; TRBD1 matches at 8 bases. Germline CDR1 and CDR2: LNHDA and SQIVND (reference sequence). The CDR3 runs to 15 residues. CDR3: CASIDRGWRNQPQYF. CDR3 DNA (partial): TGTGCCAGTATTGACAGGGGTTGGCGCAATCAGCCG.

Of note for this clone: The read is 3 residues too short to cover the CDR3 end, so that end is filled in from the germline J gene. The rearrangement joins TRBV6-2 or TRBV6-3 to TRBJ2-1, with no clear D. Trimming pared 7 bases from V and 2 bases from J, leaving 12 bases between. Germline loops: CDR1 MNHEY, CDR2 SVGEGT. The CDR3 runs 14 residues. This CDR3 reads CASTFKSTYNEQFF. The DNA read from the CDR3 is TGTGCCAGCACCTTTAAGTCTACCTACAATGAG.

Concerning this clone: The read comes to an end 3 residues before the CDR3 does, leaving the germline J gene to fill in the end. This chain joins TRBV19 and TRBJ1-5, with D possibly being TRBD1 (5 bases). Trimming took off 4 bases at V and 6 bases at J, with 10 bases between the two ends. Germline values: CDR1 LNHDA, CDR2 SQIVND (reference sequence). This CDR3 spans 13 amino acids. CDR3 bases read: TGTGCCAGTAGTAAGACCGGGGGTCAGCCC. This gives the protein CASSKTGGQP. The CDR3, in full, reads CASSKTGGQPQHF.

The CDR3 bases that were read are TGCAGTGCTATGACTAGCGGGAGGGGTAACTACAATGAG. Its protein product is CSAMTSGRGNYNE. The entire CDR3 protein reads CSAMTSGRGNYNEQFF. V is TRBV20-1 and J is TRBJ2-1, with 14 positions matching TRBD2. The read is 3 residues too short to cover the CDR3 end, so that end is filled in from the germline J gene. This CDR3 contains 16 residues. The V and J ends lost 4 bases and 3 bases, in that order; junction bases with no gene match: 5. Germline V lookup: CDR1 DFQATT, CDR2 SNEGSKA (reference sequence).

About this clone: The read ends 3 residues early relative to the CDR3; the germline J gene fills the gap. The chain uses TRBV6-2 or TRBV6-3 and TRBJ2-7; 7 nucleotides match TRBD2. J gave up 3 bases and V 8 bases, and 10 bases lay outside the gene matches. CDR1 and CDR2 (germline): MNHEY, SVGEGT. The CDR3 contains 14 residues. Incomplete CDR3 DNA: TGTGCCAGCGAAGGGACTTCTAGCGGCTACGAG. It codes for CASEGTSSGYE. The entire CDR3 is CASEGTSSGYEQYF.

Worth noting for this clone: Read sequence stops 3 residues before the CDR3 end, and the germline J gene provides the missing end. This rearrangement joins TRBV12-3 or TRBV12-4 to TRBJ2-7, with D perhaps TRBD1 (5 bases). The V and J ends lost 5 bases and 0 bases respectively, with 11 bases between them. The CDR3 extends over 14 amino acids. The CDR3 is CASSHTGFSYEQYF. The covered CDR3 bases are TGTGCCAGCAGTCATACAGGCTTCTCCTACGAG.